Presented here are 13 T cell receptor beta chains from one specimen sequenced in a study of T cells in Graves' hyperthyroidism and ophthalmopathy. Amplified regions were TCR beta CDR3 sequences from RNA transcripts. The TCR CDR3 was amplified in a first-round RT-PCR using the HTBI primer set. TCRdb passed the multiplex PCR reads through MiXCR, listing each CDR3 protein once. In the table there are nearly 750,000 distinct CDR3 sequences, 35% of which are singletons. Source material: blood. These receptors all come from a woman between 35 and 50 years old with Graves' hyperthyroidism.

The CDR3, as DNA: TGCAGTGCTAGGGCTGGGACTCAGGTGGGGTACTTC. It specifies CSARAGTQVGYF. The V and J genes are TRBV20-1 and TRBJ2-7, with D tentatively TRBD2 (6 bases). The germline V gene has CDR1 DFQATT and CDR2 SNEGSKA (reference sequence). Trimming removed 3 bases at V and 12 bases at J, with 18 bases between. The CDR3 runs 12 residues.

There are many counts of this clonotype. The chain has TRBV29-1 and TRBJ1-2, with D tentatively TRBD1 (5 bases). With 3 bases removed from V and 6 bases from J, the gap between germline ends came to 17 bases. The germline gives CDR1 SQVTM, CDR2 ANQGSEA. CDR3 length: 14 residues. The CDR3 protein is CSVDGGEHLDGYTF. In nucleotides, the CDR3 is TGCAGCGTTGATGGGGGGGAGCATTTAGATGGCTACACCTTC.

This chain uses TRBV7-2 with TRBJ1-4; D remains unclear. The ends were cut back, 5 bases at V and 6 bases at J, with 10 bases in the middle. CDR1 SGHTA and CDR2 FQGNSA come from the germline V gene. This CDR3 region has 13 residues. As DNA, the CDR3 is TGTGCCAGCAGCCCCAGTAGGGATGAAAAACTGTTTTTT. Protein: CASSPSRDEKLFF.

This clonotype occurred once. As DNA, the CDR3 is TGCGCCAGCAGCGAAGCGGGTAAACGCAATGAGCAGTACTTC. Translation gives CASSEAGKRNEQYF. This sequence joins TRBV10-1 and TRBJ2-1, with D tentatively TRBD2 (6 bases). The DNA matches TRBJ2-7 better at its end, which makes the J call doubtful. Looked up from germline, CDR1 is WNHNN and CDR2 is SYGVQD (reference sequence). This CDR3 is 14 amino acids long.

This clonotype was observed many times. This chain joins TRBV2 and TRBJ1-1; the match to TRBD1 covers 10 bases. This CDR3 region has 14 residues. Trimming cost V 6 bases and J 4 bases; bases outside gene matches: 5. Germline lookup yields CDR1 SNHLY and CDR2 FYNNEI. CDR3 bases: TGTGCCAGCAGCGCGACAGGGGGCTTCACTGAAGCTTTCTTT. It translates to CASSATGGFTEAFF.

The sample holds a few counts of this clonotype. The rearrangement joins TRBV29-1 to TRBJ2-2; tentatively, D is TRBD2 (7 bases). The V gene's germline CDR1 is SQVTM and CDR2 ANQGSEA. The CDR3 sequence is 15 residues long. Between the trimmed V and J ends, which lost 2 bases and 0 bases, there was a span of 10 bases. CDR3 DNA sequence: TGCAGCGTTGAAAGGGGGGGACCGAACACCGGGGAGCTGTTTTTT. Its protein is CSVERGGPNTGELFF.

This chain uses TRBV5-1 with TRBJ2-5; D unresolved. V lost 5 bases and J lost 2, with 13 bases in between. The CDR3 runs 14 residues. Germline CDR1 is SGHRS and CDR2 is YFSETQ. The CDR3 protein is CASRGPDLQETQYF. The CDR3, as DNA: TGCGCCAGCAGGGGCCCAGACCTACAAGAGACCCAGTACTTC. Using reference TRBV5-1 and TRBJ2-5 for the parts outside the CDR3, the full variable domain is KAGVTQTPRYLIKTRGQQVTLSCSPISGHRSVSWYQQTPGQGLQFLFEYFSETQRNKGNFPGRFSGRQFSNSRSEMNVSTLELGDSALYLCASRGPDLQETQYFGPGTRLLVL.

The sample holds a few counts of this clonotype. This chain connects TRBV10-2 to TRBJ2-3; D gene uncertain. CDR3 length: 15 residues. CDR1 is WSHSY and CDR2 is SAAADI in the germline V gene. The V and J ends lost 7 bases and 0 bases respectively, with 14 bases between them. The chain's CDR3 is CASTAAFSSTDTQYF. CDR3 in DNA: TGCGCCAGCACGGCGGCTTTCTCTAGCACAGATACGCAGTATTTT.

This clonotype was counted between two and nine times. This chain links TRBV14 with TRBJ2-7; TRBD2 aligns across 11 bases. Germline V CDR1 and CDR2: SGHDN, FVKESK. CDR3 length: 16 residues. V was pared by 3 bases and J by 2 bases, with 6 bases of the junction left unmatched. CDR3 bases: TGTGCCAGCAGCCATAAACTAGCGGGAGAACCCTACGAGCAGTACTTC. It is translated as CASSHKLAGEPYEQYF.

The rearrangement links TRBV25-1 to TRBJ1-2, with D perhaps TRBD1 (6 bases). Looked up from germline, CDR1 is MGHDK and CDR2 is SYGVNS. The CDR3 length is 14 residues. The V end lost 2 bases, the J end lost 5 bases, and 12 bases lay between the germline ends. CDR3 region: CASSEPDRWYGYTF. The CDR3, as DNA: TGTGCCAGCAGTGAACCTGACAGGTGGTATGGCTACACCTTC.

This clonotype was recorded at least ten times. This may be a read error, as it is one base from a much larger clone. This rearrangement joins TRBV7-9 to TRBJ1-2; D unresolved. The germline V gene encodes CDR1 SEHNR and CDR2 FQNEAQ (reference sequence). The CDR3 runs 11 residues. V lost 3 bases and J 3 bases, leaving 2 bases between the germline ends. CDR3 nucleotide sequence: TGTGCCAGCAGCTTCGACTATGGCTACACCTTC. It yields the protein CASSFDYGYTF.

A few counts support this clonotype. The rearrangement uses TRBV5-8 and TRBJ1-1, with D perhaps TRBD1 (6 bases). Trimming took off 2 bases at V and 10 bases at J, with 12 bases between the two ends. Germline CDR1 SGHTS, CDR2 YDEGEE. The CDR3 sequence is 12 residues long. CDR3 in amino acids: CASSLMQGRAFF. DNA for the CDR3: TGTGCCAGCAGCTTAATGCAGGGGAGAGCTTTCTTT.

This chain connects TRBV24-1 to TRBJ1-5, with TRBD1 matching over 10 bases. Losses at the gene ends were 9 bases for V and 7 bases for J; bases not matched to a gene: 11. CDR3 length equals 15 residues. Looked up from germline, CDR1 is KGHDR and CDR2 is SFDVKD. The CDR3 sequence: CATGRTGGQGQPQHF. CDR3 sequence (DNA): TGTGCCACCGGCCGGACAGGGGGACAGGGCCAGCCCCAGCATTTT.